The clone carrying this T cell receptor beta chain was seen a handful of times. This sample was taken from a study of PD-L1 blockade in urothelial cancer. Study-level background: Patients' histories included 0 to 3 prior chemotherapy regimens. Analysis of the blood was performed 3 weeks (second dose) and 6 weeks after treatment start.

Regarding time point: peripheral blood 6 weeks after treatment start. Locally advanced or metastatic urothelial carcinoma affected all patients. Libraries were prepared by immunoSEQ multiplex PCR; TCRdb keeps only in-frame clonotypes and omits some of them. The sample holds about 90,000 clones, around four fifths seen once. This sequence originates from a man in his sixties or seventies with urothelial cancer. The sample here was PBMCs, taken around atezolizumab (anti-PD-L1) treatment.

The CDR3 coding sequence is TGTGCCAGCAGCTTAACGGGACTAGCGGGAGGATCCGAGCAGTACTTC. This sequence encodes CASSLTGLAGGSEQYF. The chain carries TRBV7-3 and TRBJ2-7; the match to TRBD2 covers 15 bases. Trimming removed 0 bases from V and 6 bases from J; junction bases left unmatched: 3. The CDR3 is 16 amino acids. Per the germline V gene, CDR1 is SGHTA and CDR2 is FQGTGA.